This is a list of T cell receptor beta chains from one sample in a study of CD4 T cells in relation to SARS-CoV-2 and coronaviruses. Some clones are missing from TCRdb's copy, which holds only in-frame ones; the method was immunoSEQ multiplex PCR. The sample lists 50,000 to 70,000 clones, 75% to 90% seen once, with over 1.5% in the top ten. The material sequenced was memory CD4+ T cells from PBMCs. Receptor source: a human donor in good health. The CDR3 runs from the conserved cysteine through the conserved F or W. A D gene is named only where the DNA matches it firmly. Expanded clones are given a class, and other clones once, few, many or no size at all.

abundance,j_gene,v_gene,d_gene,CDR3nt,CDR3aa
NA,TRBJ2-7,TRBV10-1,TRBD2,TGCGCCAGCAGGCGGGGAGGGCCCTACGAGCAGTACTTC,CASRRGGPYEQYF
NA,TRBJ1-1,TRBV19,TRBD1,TGTGCCAGTAGTATTTACTTTGGGGACAGCTACACTGAAGCTTTCTTT,CASSIYFGDSYTEAFF
NA,TRBJ2-1,TRBV7-2,NA,TGTGCCAGCAGCGATCTGCACAATGAGCAGTTCTTC,CASSDLHNEQFF
NA,TRBJ1-2,TRBV4-1,TRBD1,TGCGCCAGCAGCCCTCCCCCACAGGGGACCTATGGCTACACCTTC,CASSPPPQGTYGYTF
NA,TRBJ1-2,TRBV5-4,TRBD1,TGTGCCAGCAGCTCACCGCGGACAGGGGCCAACTATGGCTACACCTTC,CASSSPRTGANYGYTF
once,TRBJ2-5,TRBV5-4,TRBD2,TGTGCCAGCAGCGGGGTCATGGTAACGGGAGGAGAGACCCAGTACTTC,CASSGVMVTGGETQYF
few,TRBJ1-2,TRBV30,NA,TGTGCCTGGATCACTAACTATGGCTACACCTTC,CAWITNYGYTF
few,TRBJ1-3,TRBV7-9,NA,TGTGCCAGCAGCCCACGGGTTTCTGGAAACACCATATATTTT,CASSPRVSGNTIYF
NA,TRBJ1-5,TRBV30,NA,TGTGCCTGGACCGCGACCGCAGGGCCGCGGCAGCCCCAGCATTTT,CAWTATAGPRQPQHF
NA,TRBJ2-7,TRBV6-4,TRBD1,TGTGCCAGCAGCTCCGGGACAGGGGTCCACGAGCAGTACTTC,CASSSGTGVHEQYF
NA,TRBJ2-1,TRBV19,NA,TGTGCCAGTACTCCGGCGGCTCCCTACAATGAGCAGTTCTTC,CASTPAAPYNEQFF
medium-sized,TRBJ1-3,TRBV6-5,NA,TGTGCCAGCAGATCAGGGGTCGGAAACACCATATATTTT,CASRSGVGNTIYF
NA,TRBJ1-2,TRBV30,NA,TGTGCCTGGAGCCCCTATGGCTACACCTTC,CAWSPYGYTF
NA,TRBJ1-2,TRBV3-1/TRBV3-2,NA,TGTGCCAGCAGGATTACAGGGAGCTTCTATGGCTACACCTTC,CASRITGSFYGYTF
NA,TRBJ1-3,TRBV28,TRBD1,TGTGCCAGCACCAGGACAGGGGAAGAAAACACCATATATTTT,CASTRTGEENTIYF
once,TRBJ1-2,TRBV7-8,NA,TGTGCCAGCAGCTTAGCATTTTATAGCGGGGCTAACTATGGCTACACCTTC,CASSLAFYSGANYGYTF
once,TRBJ1-2,TRBV29-1,TRBD1,TGCAGCGTTGATTACAGGGGTCACTATGGCTACACCTTC,CSVDYRGHYGYTF
NA,TRBJ1-1,TRBV2,TRBD1,TGTGCCAGCAGTGGCGACAGGGGGACTGAAGCTTTCTTT,CASSGDRGTEAFF
NA,TRBJ2-5,TRBV5-1,NA,TGCGCCAGCAGCTTGACAGCCCAAGAGACCCAGTACTTC,CASSLTAQETQYF
once,TRBJ2-7,TRBV11-3,TRBD1,TGTGCCAGCAGCCCACAGGGGGCTTCCTACGAGCAGTACTTC,CASSPQGASYEQYF
NA,TRBJ2-3,TRBV28,NA,TGTGCCAGCAGTTTATGGGGGCCGCGGTATTTT,CASSLWGPRYF
NA,TRBJ1-2,TRBV5-4,NA,TGTGCCAGCAGCTCCGGGGCGACCGCTAACTATGGCTACACCTTC,CASSSGATANYGYTF
NA,TRBJ1-6,TRBV5-4,TRBD1,TGTGCCAGCAGCTCAGTGGGACAGGGGGCAGGGTGGTCACCCCTCCACTTT,CASSSVGQGAGWSPLHF
few,TRBJ1-1,TRBV4-1,NA,TGCGCCAGCAGCCGGGGGGCAAACACTGAAGCTTTCTTT,CASSRGANTEAFF
NA,TRBJ2-2,TRBV7-9,TRBD1,TGTGCCAGCAGCTCCGACAGGGGTGATGACACCGGGGAGCTGTTTTTT,CASSSDRGDDTGELFF
NA,TRBJ2-5,TRBV9,NA,TGTGCCAGCAGCGTAGCAGGGGCTAGCCTAGAGACCCAGTACTTC,CASSVAGASLETQYF
once,TRBJ2-7,TRBV23-1,TRBD1,TGCGCCAGCAGTCAACAGGGGGTCAAACCCCTCTCCTACGAGCAGTACTTC,CASSQQGVKPLSYEQYF
NA,TRBJ1-2,TRBV20-1,NA,TGCAGTGCTAGTTCTGGGTATGGCTACACCTTC,CSASSGYGYTF
NA,TRBJ1-5,TRBV6-2/TRBV6-3,TRBD1,TGTGCCAGCAGTTGGACGGGAGCGCAGGGGGCCAGCAATCAGCCCCAGCATTTT,CASSWTGAQGASNQPQHF
NA,TRBJ2-2,TRBV2,NA,TGTGCCAGCAGTGGAGTCTGGAGGGAGCTGTTTTTT,CASSGVWRELFF
NA,TRBJ2-5,TRBV2,TRBD1,TGTGCCAGCAGTGAGCCGGGACAGGGTCCCGAGACCCAGTACTTC,CASSEPGQGPETQYF
NA,TRBJ2-5,TRBV5-1,TRBD2,TGCGCCAGCAGCTTGGGACTAGCGGGGGGAGAGACCCAGTACTTC,CASSLGLAGGETQYF
NA,TRBJ2-1,TRBV28,TRBD2,TGTGCCAGCAGTTTATTGAGCGGGGGTCTTTACAATGAGCAGTTCTTC,CASSLLSGGLYNEQFF
NA,TRBJ2-1,TRBV7-6,NA,TGTGCCAGCAGCTTTCGAGCGGTGAGCTCCTACAATGAGCAGTTCTTC,CASSFRAVSSYNEQFF
NA,TRBJ2-5,TRBV7-9,NA,TGTGCCAGCAGCTTAATGGAGAAAGAGACCCAGTACTTC,CASSLMEKETQYF
NA,TRBJ2-1,TRBV28,TRBD1,TGTGCCAGCAGTTGGACCGGGACAGGCGGACTTGAGCAGTTCTTC,CASSWTGTGGLEQFF
NA,TRBJ2-6,TRBV7-3,NA,TGTGCCAGCAGCTCCACCACCTCCAGGGCTGGGGCCAACGTCCTGACTTTC,CASSSTTSRAGANVLTF
once,TRBJ1-2,TRBV12-5,NA,TGTGCTAGTGGTTGGGGGTTGGGTTACGGCTACACCTTC,CASGWGLGYGYTF
once,TRBJ1-1,TRBV4-3,NA,TGCGCCAGCAGCCAAGAACTGAACACTGAAGCTTTCTTT,CASSQELNTEAFF
NA,TRBJ2-7,TRBV2,TRBD1,TGTGCCAGCCACCGGGACAGCTTTGGGCAGTACTTC,CASHRDSFGQYF
once,TRBJ2-2,TRBV24-1,NA,TGTGCCACCAGTGTAGCAGGGGCGAGCACCGGGGAGCTGTTTTTT,CATSVAGASTGELFF
NA,TRBJ2-3,TRBV9,TRBD1,TGTGCCAGCAGCGACACAGGGGGCTCAGATACGCAGTATTTT,CASSDTGGSDTQYF
once,TRBJ2-7,TRBV18,NA,TGTGCCAGCTCACCCGCGGACAGCGACGAGCAGTACTTC,CASSPADSDEQYF
NA,TRBJ2-1,TRBV7-2,TRBD2,TGTGCCACTCGGGGGGGGGAATACAATGAGCAGTTCTTC,CATRGGEYNEQFF
NA,TRBJ2-1,TRBV12-5,TRBD1,TGTGCTAGTGGGTCCGGACAGGGGTCTACCAATGAGCAGTTCTTC,CASGSGQGSTNEQFF
NA,TRBJ2-7,TRBV11-2,TRBD1,TGTGCCAGCAGCTACGAAGGACAGGGGGCTCCATCATCCTACGAGCAGTACTTC,CASSYEGQGAPSSYEQYF
NA,TRBJ1-5,TRBV28,NA,TGTGCCAGCAGTCCCCGCACAGGGAGCAATCAGCCCCAGCATTTT,CASSPRTGSNQPQHF
NA,TRBJ2-7,TRBV5-1,TRBD1,TGCGCCAGCAGCTCAATCCCGGGACAGGGAGACGAGCAGTACTTC,CASSSIPGQGDEQYF
NA,TRBJ2-7,TRBV28,NA,TGTGCCAGCAACCCTGGGCGGGGGCAGGGGGAGCAGTACTTC,CASNPGRGQGEQYF
NA,TRBJ2-1,TRBV7-9,NA,TGTGCCAGCAGCGGCCACAGGAGAGGCTCCTACAATGAGCAGTTCTTC,CASSGHRRGSYNEQFF
NA,TRBJ2-5,TRBV7-3,NA,TGTGCCAGCAGCCCCTCCCTCGACGGACAAGAGACCCAGTACTTC,CASSPSLDGQETQYF
few,TRBJ2-2,TRBV6-6,TRBD2,TGTGCCAGCAGCCAGAGACTAGCGGGGACCGGGGAGCTGTTTTTT,CASSQRLAGTGELFF
NA,TRBJ1-5,TRBV7-9,TRBD1,TGTGCCAGCAGCCTCGACAGGGTGGTTTTCCAGCCCCAGCATTTT,CASSLDRVVFQPQHF
NA,TRBJ2-5,TRBV3-1/TRBV3-2,TRBD2,TGTGCCAGCAGCCCGAATGCGGGGGGGAAAGAGACCCAGTACTTC,CASSPNAGGKETQYF
once,TRBJ2-1,TRBV5-1,TRBD2,TGCGCCAGCAGCTATCCGGACAGCTATACCGGGACTAGCGAGCGTGAGCAGTTCTTC,CASSYPDSYTGTSEREQFF
once,TRBJ1-2,TRBV7-2,NA,TGTGCCAGCAGCCCCGGGGGGGGTGACTATGGCTACACCTTC,CASSPGGGDYGYTF
NA,TRBJ1-4,TRBV30,NA,TGTGCCTGGAGGGCGACAGGTACCTTAGGGCTGTTTTTT,CAWRATGTLGLFF